This T cell receptor beta chain appears in the sequencing data of a study of blood T cell repertoires in COVID-19. Study information: The cDNA or gDNA used as material had been derived from T cells, B-cell-depleted T cells, or PBMCs.

Assay: immunoSEQ multiplex PCR; the TCRdb copy retains only in-frame clones and omits some. The repertoire holds approximately 97,000 clones, with roughly nine tenths as singletons. Seattle researchers signed up patients amid active infection and tracked them longitudinally. With V trimmed by 2 bases and J by 7 bases, 6 bases remained unmatched. CDR1 SGHNT and CDR2 YYREEE come from the germline V gene (reference sequence). The CDR3 length is 15 residues. This sequence joins TRBV5-4 and TRBJ2-1; 10 positions agree with TRBD1. Material for sequencing was peripheral blood. The sequence came from a woman between 45 and 60 years old with COVID-19, enrolled during active disease. CDR3 sequence: CASSLSGTGENEQFF. In nucleotides, the CDR3 is TGTGCCAGCAGCTTATCCGGGACAGGGGAGAATGAGCAGTTCTTC.